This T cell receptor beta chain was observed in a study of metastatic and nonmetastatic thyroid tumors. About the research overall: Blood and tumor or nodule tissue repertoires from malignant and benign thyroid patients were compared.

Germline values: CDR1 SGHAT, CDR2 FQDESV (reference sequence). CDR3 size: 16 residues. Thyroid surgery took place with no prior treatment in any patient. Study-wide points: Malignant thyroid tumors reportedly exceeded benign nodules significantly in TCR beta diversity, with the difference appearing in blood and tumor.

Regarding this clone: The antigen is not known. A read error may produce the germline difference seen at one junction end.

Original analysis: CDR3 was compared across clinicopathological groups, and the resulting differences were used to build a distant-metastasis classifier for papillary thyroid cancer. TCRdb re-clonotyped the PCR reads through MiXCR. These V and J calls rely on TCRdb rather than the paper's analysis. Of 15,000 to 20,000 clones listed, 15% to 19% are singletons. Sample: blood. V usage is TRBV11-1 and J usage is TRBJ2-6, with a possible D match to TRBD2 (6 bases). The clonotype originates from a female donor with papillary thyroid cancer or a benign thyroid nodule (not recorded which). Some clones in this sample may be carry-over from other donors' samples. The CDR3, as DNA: TGTGCCAGCAGCTTAGTCGGGAGCTCTGGGGCCAGCGTCCTGACTTTC. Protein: CASSLVGSSGASVLTF.